A selection of T cell receptor beta chains follows, all from one sample in a study of blood T cell dynamics during melanoma immunotherapy. Sequencing was performed with immunoSEQ multiplex PCR; in TCRdb, only in-frame clones are kept and a portion is missing. Here the sample spans under 15,000 clones, about 90% being singletons. The input for sequencing was effector memory CD8+ T cells from blood, taken from a patient treated with checkpoint blockade. All receptors come from a human donor with melanoma. CDR3s include the opening cysteine and the closing phenylalanine or tryptophan. Each record gives: D gene, J gene, clone size, V gene, CDR3 DNA, CDR3 protein. A D gene is named only where the DNA matches it firmly. Clone size, where shown, is once, few, many, or a class for clones that have expanded.

d_gene: NA
j_gene: TRBJ2-1
abundance: NA
v_gene: TRBV10-2
CDR3nt: TGCGCCAGCAGTGACTTGGGGGGCGCGGATGAGCAGTTCTTC
CDR3aa: CASSDLGGADEQFF

d_gene: NA
j_gene: TRBJ2-4
abundance: NA
v_gene: TRBV4-1
CDR3nt: TGCGCCAGCAGCCGAGAACACCGGGACAAAAACATTCAGTACTTC
CDR3aa: CASSREHRDKNIQYF

d_gene: TRBD1
j_gene: TRBJ1-1
abundance: once
v_gene: TRBV29-1
CDR3nt: TGCAGCGTTGAAGCACAGGGGGTCGAAGCTTTCTTT
CDR3aa: CSVEAQGVEAFF

d_gene: TRBD2
j_gene: TRBJ2-2
abundance: NA
v_gene: TRBV11-3
CDR3nt: TGTGCCAGCAGACTAGCGGGAGGGCAAAACACCGGGGAGCTGTTTTTT
CDR3aa: CASRLAGGQNTGELFF

d_gene: NA
j_gene: TRBJ2-7
abundance: once
v_gene: TRBV7-6
CDR3nt: TGTGCCAGCAGCTTAGAAAAATGGTACGAGCAGTACTTC
CDR3aa: CASSLEKWYEQYF

d_gene: NA
j_gene: TRBJ1-6
abundance: NA
v_gene: TRBV7-6
CDR3nt: TGTGCCAGCAGCTTAGCAGGGACGGCTTTATCGCCCCTCCACTTT
CDR3aa: CASSLAGTALSPLHF

d_gene: NA
j_gene: TRBJ2-3
abundance: NA
v_gene: TRBV7-9
CDR3nt: TGTGCCAGCAGCTTCTTGGTGGATACGCAGTATTTT
CDR3aa: CASSFLVDTQYF

d_gene: NA
j_gene: TRBJ2-7
abundance: NA
v_gene: TRBV5-5
CDR3nt: TGTGCCAGCAGCTTGGTAGGCGGACACTCCTACGAGCAGTACTTC
CDR3aa: CASSLVGGHSYEQYF

d_gene: NA
j_gene: TRBJ1-5
abundance: few
v_gene: TRBV27
CDR3nt: TGTGCCAGCAGTTTATCGGGGCATAATCAGCCCCAGCATTTT
CDR3aa: CASSLSGHNQPQHF

d_gene: TRBD1
j_gene: TRBJ2-1
abundance: NA
v_gene: TRBV7-2
CDR3nt: TGTGCCAGCAGCTTAGGGACAGGGATCTACAATGAGCAGTTCTTC
CDR3aa: CASSLGTGIYNEQFF

d_gene: TRBD2
j_gene: TRBJ2-1
abundance: NA
v_gene: TRBV2
CDR3nt: TGTGCCAGCGGGACTAGCGGAGCCTACAATGAGCAGTTCTTC
CDR3aa: CASGTSGAYNEQFF

d_gene: NA
j_gene: TRBJ2-1
abundance: NA
v_gene: TRBV14
CDR3nt: TGTGCCAGCAGCCGAGAGACTTCCGGATACTACAATGAGCAGTTCTTC
CDR3aa: CASSRETSGYYNEQFF

d_gene: NA
j_gene: TRBJ2-7
abundance: NA
v_gene: TRBV2
CDR3nt: TGTGCCAGCAGTGATCTTGGACAGCTCCCCTACGAGCAGTACTTC
CDR3aa: CASSDLGQLPYEQYF

d_gene: NA
j_gene: TRBJ1-2
abundance: NA
v_gene: TRBV29-1
CDR3nt: TGCAGCGTTGACAGGGAAGGGTCTTATGGCTACACCTTC
CDR3aa: CSVDREGSYGYTF

d_gene: TRBD1
j_gene: TRBJ2-7
abundance: NA
v_gene: TRBV27
CDR3nt: TGTGCCACCCCGACAGGGATTCCCTACGAGCAGTACTTC
CDR3aa: CATPTGIPYEQYF

d_gene: NA
j_gene: TRBJ2-7
abundance: NA
v_gene: TRBV10-3
CDR3nt: TGTGCCATCAGTGAAGGCAGGGTGTCGTACGAGCAGTACTTC
CDR3aa: CAISEGRVSYEQYF

d_gene: NA
j_gene: TRBJ2-7
abundance: NA
v_gene: TRBV5-1
CDR3nt: TGCGCCAGCAGCTTGGTAGGCGGCTACGAGCAGTACTTC
CDR3aa: CASSLVGGYEQYF

d_gene: NA
j_gene: TRBJ1-1
abundance: NA
v_gene: TRBV5-5
CDR3nt: TGTGCCAGCAGGCCGATTTTAGCGGCTGAAGCTTTCTTT
CDR3aa: CASRPILAAEAFF

d_gene: NA
j_gene: TRBJ2-7
abundance: few
v_gene: TRBV27
CDR3nt: TGTGCCAGCAGTTTATACACCGAAGGATTTTACGAGCAGTACTTC
CDR3aa: CASSLYTEGFYEQYF

d_gene: NA
j_gene: TRBJ1-2
abundance: few
v_gene: TRBV11-2
CDR3nt: TGTGCCAGCAGCCTACAGAGTAACTATGGCTACACCTTC
CDR3aa: CASSLQSNYGYTF

d_gene: TRBD2
j_gene: TRBJ2-7
abundance: NA
v_gene: TRBV5-6
CDR3nt: TGTGCCAGCAGCTTGGGACTAGCGGGGGGATACGAGCAGTACTTC
CDR3aa: CASSLGLAGGYEQYF

d_gene: NA
j_gene: TRBJ2-7
abundance: NA
v_gene: TRBV5-4
CDR3nt: TGTGCCAGCAGCTTGGTGGGGGGGACAGCCAACTACGAGCAGTACTTC
CDR3aa: CASSLVGGTANYEQYF

d_gene: NA
j_gene: TRBJ2-7
abundance: NA
v_gene: TRBV18
CDR3nt: TGTGCCAGCTCACCCGACAATCCCTACGAGCAGTACTTC
CDR3aa: CASSPDNPYEQYF

d_gene: TRBD1
j_gene: TRBJ1-5
abundance: NA
v_gene: TRBV15
CDR3nt: TGTGCCACCAGCGGGACAGGGTTGAGAGTCCAGCCCCAGCATTTT
CDR3aa: CATSGTGLRVQPQHF

d_gene: NA
j_gene: TRBJ1-5
abundance: once
v_gene: TRBV7-8
CDR3nt: TGTGCCAGCAGCTTAGGGTACCATCCCGAAAATGTAAATCAGCCCCAGCATTTT
CDR3aa: CASSLGYHPENVNQPQHF

d_gene: NA
j_gene: TRBJ1-2
abundance: few
v_gene: TRBV29-1
CDR3nt: TGCAGCGTTGAAGGGGAGACTCCAAACACCTTC
CDR3aa: CSVEGETPNTF

d_gene: TRBD1
j_gene: TRBJ2-1
abundance: NA
v_gene: TRBV7-6
CDR3nt: TGTGCCAGCAGCTTAGGGCCGGGACAGGGGGTCTACAATGAGCAGTTCTTC
CDR3aa: CASSLGPGQGVYNEQFF

d_gene: NA
j_gene: TRBJ2-1
abundance: once
v_gene: TRBV7-3
CDR3nt: TGTGCCAGCAGCTGGGAATCCAATGAGCAGTTCTTC
CDR3aa: CASSWESNEQFF

d_gene: TRBD1
j_gene: TRBJ2-1
abundance: NA
v_gene: TRBV2
CDR3nt: TGTGCCAGCGCGGACAGGGAAAGGCCGAATGAGCAGTTCTTC
CDR3aa: CASADRERPNEQFF

d_gene: TRBD2
j_gene: TRBJ2-3
abundance: NA
v_gene: TRBV5-1
CDR3nt: TGCGCCAGCAGCCCGGGACTAGCGGGAGTGGGTTTTGCGTATACGCAGTATTTT
CDR3aa: CASSPGLAGVGFAYTQYF

d_gene: NA
j_gene: TRBJ1-3
abundance: NA
v_gene: TRBV19
CDR3nt: TGTGCCAGTAGTATTGGTTGGGGCGTACTCTCTGGAAACACCATATATTTT
CDR3aa: CASSIGWGVLSGNTIYF

d_gene: NA
j_gene: TRBJ1-6
abundance: once
v_gene: TRBV7-2
CDR3nt: TGTGCCAGCAGCTTAGCTGGCGAGAAGAATTCACCCCTCCACTTT
CDR3aa: CASSLAGEKNSPLHF

d_gene: NA
j_gene: TRBJ1-1
abundance: NA
v_gene: TRBV4-1
CDR3nt: TGCGCCAGCAGCTTTCGCGGGCACACTGGAGCTTTCTTT
CDR3aa: CASSFRGHTGAFF

d_gene: NA
j_gene: TRBJ2-7
abundance: NA
v_gene: TRBV4-2
CDR3nt: TGTGCCAGCAGCCAAGAACCTGGGGACTTCAGCGAGCAGTACTTC
CDR3aa: CASSQEPGDFSEQYF

d_gene: NA
j_gene: TRBJ2-7
abundance: NA
v_gene: TRBV13
CDR3nt: TGTGCCAGCAGCTTTGGGACCGTACCCTACGAGCAGTACTTC
CDR3aa: CASSFGTVPYEQYF

d_gene: NA
j_gene: TRBJ2-3
abundance: NA
v_gene: TRBV9
CDR3nt: TGTGCCAGCAGCCCGCGGGGGTGGGGACAGATCACAGATACGCAGTATTTT
CDR3aa: CASSPRGWGQITDTQYF

d_gene: NA
j_gene: TRBJ1-5
abundance: few
v_gene: TRBV7-9
CDR3nt: TGTGCCAGCAGCGAAGGACAGACTTATCAGCCCCAGCATTTT
CDR3aa: CASSEGQTYQPQHF

d_gene: TRBD1
j_gene: TRBJ2-1
abundance: NA
v_gene: TRBV7-9
CDR3nt: TGTGCCGGACAGGGGAGGAAAGGGAATGAGCAGTTCTTC
CDR3aa: CAGQGRKGNEQFF

d_gene: TRBD1
j_gene: TRBJ1-3
abundance: once
v_gene: TRBV27
CDR3nt: TGTGCCAGCAGTTTCGCGGGACAGGGCTCTGGAAACACCATATATTTT
CDR3aa: CASSFAGQGSGNTIYF

d_gene: TRBD1
j_gene: TRBJ1-2
abundance: NA
v_gene: TRBV29-1
CDR3nt: TGCAGCGTTGAACGGGACAGAGACGGCTACACCTTC
CDR3aa: CSVERDRDGYTF

d_gene: TRBD1
j_gene: TRBJ2-7
abundance: NA
v_gene: TRBV4-1
CDR3nt: TGCGCCAGCAGCACCTGGACAGGGGGCGAGCAGTACTTC
CDR3aa: CASSTWTGGEQYF

d_gene: NA
j_gene: TRBJ1-2
abundance: NA
v_gene: TRBV5-8
CDR3nt: TGTGCCAGCAGCTTGCCAGGGGAATTATATGGCTACACCTTC
CDR3aa: CASSLPGELYGYTF

d_gene: NA
j_gene: TRBJ2-1
abundance: NA
v_gene: TRBV2
CDR3nt: TGTGCCAGCAGTGATTCCTACAATGAGCAGTTCTTC
CDR3aa: CASSDSYNEQFF

d_gene: TRBD2
j_gene: TRBJ2-7
abundance: NA
v_gene: TRBV28
CDR3nt: TGTGCCAGCAGTTTCTCCGGGACTAGCGGGAGTCCCCTCACCTACGAGCAGTACTTC
CDR3aa: CASSFSGTSGSPLTYEQYF

d_gene: NA
j_gene: TRBJ1-1
abundance: NA
v_gene: TRBV7-6
CDR3nt: TGTGCCAGCAGCTCTTACGACACGCGAAAGAACACTGAAGCTTTCTTT
CDR3aa: CASSSYDTRKNTEAFF

d_gene: NA
j_gene: TRBJ1-1
abundance: NA
v_gene: TRBV5-4
CDR3nt: TGTGCCAGCAGCCGGACGGACACTGAAGCTTTCTTT
CDR3aa: CASSRTDTEAFF

d_gene: NA
j_gene: TRBJ2-1
abundance: NA
v_gene: TRBV7-2
CDR3nt: TGTGCCAGCAGCTTACGGGACTCCTATCTCGGCAATGAGCAGTTCTTC
CDR3aa: CASSLRDSYLGNEQFF

d_gene: NA
j_gene: TRBJ2-2
abundance: NA
v_gene: TRBV6-4
CDR3nt: TGTGCCAGCAGTGACCTCATGGCCGGGGAGCTGTTTTTT
CDR3aa: CASSDLMAGELFF